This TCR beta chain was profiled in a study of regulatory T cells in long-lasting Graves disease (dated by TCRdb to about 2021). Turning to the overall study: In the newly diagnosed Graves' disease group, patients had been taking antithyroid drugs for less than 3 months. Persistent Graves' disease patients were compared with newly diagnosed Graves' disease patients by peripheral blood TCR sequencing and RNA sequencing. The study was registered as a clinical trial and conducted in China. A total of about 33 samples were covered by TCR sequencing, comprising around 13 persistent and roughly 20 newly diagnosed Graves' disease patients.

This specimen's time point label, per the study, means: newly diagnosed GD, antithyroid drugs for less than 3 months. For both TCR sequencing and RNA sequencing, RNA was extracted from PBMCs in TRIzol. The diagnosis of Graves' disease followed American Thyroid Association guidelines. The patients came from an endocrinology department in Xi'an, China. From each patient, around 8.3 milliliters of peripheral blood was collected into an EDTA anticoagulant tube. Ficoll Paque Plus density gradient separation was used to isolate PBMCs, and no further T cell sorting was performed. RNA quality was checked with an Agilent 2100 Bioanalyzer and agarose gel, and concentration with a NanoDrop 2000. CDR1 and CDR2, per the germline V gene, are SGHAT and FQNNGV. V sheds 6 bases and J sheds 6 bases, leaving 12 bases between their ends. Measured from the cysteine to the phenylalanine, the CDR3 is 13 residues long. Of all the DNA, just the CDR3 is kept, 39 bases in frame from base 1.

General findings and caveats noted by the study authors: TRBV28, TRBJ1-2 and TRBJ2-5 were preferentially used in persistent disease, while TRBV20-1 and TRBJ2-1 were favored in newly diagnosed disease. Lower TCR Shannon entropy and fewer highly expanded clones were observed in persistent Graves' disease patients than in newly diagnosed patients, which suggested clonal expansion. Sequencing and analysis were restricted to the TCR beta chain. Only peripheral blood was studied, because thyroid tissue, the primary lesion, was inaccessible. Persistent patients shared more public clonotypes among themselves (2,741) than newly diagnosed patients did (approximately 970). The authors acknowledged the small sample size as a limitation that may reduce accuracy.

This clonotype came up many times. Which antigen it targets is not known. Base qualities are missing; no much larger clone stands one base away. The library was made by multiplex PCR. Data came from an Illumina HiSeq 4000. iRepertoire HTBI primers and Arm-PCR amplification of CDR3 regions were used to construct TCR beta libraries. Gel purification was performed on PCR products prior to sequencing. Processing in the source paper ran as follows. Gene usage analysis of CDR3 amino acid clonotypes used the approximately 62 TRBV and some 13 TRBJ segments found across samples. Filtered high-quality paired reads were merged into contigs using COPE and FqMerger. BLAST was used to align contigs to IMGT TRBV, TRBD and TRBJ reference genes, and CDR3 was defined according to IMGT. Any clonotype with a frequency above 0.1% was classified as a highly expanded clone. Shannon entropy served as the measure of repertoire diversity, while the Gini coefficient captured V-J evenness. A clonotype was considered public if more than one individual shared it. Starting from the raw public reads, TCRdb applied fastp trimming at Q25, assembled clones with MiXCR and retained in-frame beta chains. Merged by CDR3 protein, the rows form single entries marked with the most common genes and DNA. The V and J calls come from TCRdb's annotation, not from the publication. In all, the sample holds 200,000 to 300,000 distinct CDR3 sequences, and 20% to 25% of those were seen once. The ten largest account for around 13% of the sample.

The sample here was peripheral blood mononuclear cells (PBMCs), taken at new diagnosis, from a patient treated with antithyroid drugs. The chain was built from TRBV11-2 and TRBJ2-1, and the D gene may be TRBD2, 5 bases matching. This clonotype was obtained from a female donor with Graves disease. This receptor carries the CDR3 CASRPPLGNEQFF. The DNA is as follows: TGTGCCAGCAGACCGCCACTAGGCAATGAGCAGTTCTTC. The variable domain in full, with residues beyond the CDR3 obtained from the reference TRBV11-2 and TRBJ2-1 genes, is EAGVAQSPRYKIIEKRQSVAFWCNPISGHATLYWYQQILGQGPKLLIQFQNNGVVDDSQLPKDRFSAERLKGVDSTLKIQPAKLEDSAVYLCASRPPLGNEQFFGPGTRLTVL.